The 18 T cell receptor beta chains given below trace back to one sample, sequenced in a study of T cell changes during pregnancy in multiple sclerosis. TCRdb's copy holds only in-frame clones and misses some; the assay was immunoSEQ multiplex PCR. The table includes 65,000 to 90,000 clones, roughly 92% detected once. The sample in question was peripheral blood, obtained before pregnancy. These receptors were collected from a female donor with multiple sclerosis, enrolled in a pregnancy study.

The J gene is TRBJ1-1, the V gene TRBV14, with no clear D. CDR1 and CDR2 (germline): SGHDN, FVKESK. The CDR3 extends over 12 amino acids. V dropped 1 base and J dropped 10 bases, with 10 bases sitting between them. The CDR3 DNA sequence: TGTGCCAGCAGCCAAGTTTGGCCGCTAGCTTTCTTT. Protein sequence: CASSQVWPLAFF. The variable domain in full, with the rest retrieved from reference TRBV14 and TRBJ1-1, is EAGVTQFPSHSVIEKGQTVTLRCDPISGHDNLYWYRRVMGKEIKFLLHFVKESKQDESGMPNNRFLAERTGGTYSTLKVQPAELEDSGVYFCASSQVWPLAFFGQGTRLTVV.

CDR3 nucleotides: TGTGCCAGCAGTTACACAGGGGGCGTTGGCTACACCTTC. Residues: CASSYTGGVGYTF. The chain carries TRBV6-7 and TRBJ1-2, with TRBD1 matching over 9 bases. TRBV6-7 is an ORF, with its function uncertain. The CDR3 has 13 residues. The V gene end was trimmed by 2 bases and the J gene end by 7 bases; junction bases not matched to a gene: 2.

The chain couples TRBV6-6 to TRBJ1-1; D is possibly TRBD1 (6 bases). This CDR3 is built from 15 residues. V lost 1 base, J lost 0 bases, and 9 bases lay in between. Germline assignment: CDR1 MNHNY and CDR2 SVGAGI (reference sequence). CDR3 residues: CASSYWTALNTEAFF. The CDR3 DNA is TGTGCCAGCAGTTACTGGACAGCACTGAACACTGAAGCTTTCTTT.

The genes are TRBV5-6 and TRBJ1-3, with TRBD1 matching 8 bases. With 7 bases clipped from V and 5 bases from J, the junction kept 14 bases outside the gene matches. Germline CDR1 is SGHDT and CDR2 is YYEEEE. The CDR3 is made up of 16 amino acids. The CDR3 DNA reads TGTGCCAGCGAACGGACAGGGAAATCTGAAAGAAACACCATATATTTT. It translates to CASERTGKSERNTIYF.

The rearrangement uses TRBV30 and TRBJ2-3, with unresolved D. This CDR3 has 13 amino acids. V was trimmed by 2 bases and J by 3 bases, leaving 9 bases between them. Germline values: CDR1 GTSNPN, CDR2 SVGIG (reference sequence). The CDR3, as DNA: TGTGCCTGGAGTTTCGGTGTAACAGATACGCAGTATTTT. This codes for CAWSFGVTDTQYF.

The CDR3 is CSVEDSAGAGTGELFF. For the CDR3, the DNA is TGCAGCGTTGAAGATTCAGCGGGAGCCGGCACCGGGGAGCTGTTTTTT. The genes are TRBV29-1 and TRBJ2-2; 8 bases line up with TRBD2. The V gene end was trimmed by 0 bases and the J gene end by 4 bases; junction bases not matched to a gene: 7. The CDR3 runs to 16 residues. Germline CDR1 SQVTM, CDR2 ANQGSEA.

V gene TRBV19 combines with J gene TRBJ2-5, with 7 bases fitting TRBD2. The CDR3 consists of 15 residues. Germline CDR1 LNHDA, CDR2 SQIVND (reference sequence). With V trimmed by 1 base and J by 2 bases, 4 bases remained unmatched. CDR3 amino acids: CASSIVGSGQETQYF. The CDR3 bases are TGTGCCAGTAGTATAGTGGGTAGCGGGCAAGAGACCCAGTACTTC.

For this clone: Other DNA sequences in the sample encode the same CDR3. V is TRBV7-2 and J is TRBJ1-5; the D gene is possibly TRBD1 (5 bases). The V end was cut by 2 bases, the J end by 0 bases, with 8 bases between. Germline CDR1 SGHTA, CDR2 FQGNSA. The CDR3 has 15 amino acids. The CDR3 sequence: CASSLQGYSNQPQHF. CDR3 in DNA: TGTGCCAGCAGCTTACAGGGTTATAGCAATCAGCCCCAGCATTTT.

The chain is built from TRBV15 and TRBJ1-4; 8 bases are a match to TRBD1. The CDR3 contains 15 residues. CDR1 is LNHNV, CDR2 YYDKDF, per germline (reference sequence). V dropped 1 base and J dropped 7; count of bases not matched to a gene: 5. The CDR3 coding sequence is TGTGCCACCAGCAGAGTATCGGGACAGGCTGAAAAACTGTTTTTT. It encodes CATSRVSGQAEKLFF.

This chain links TRBV7-2 with TRBJ1-1; D not certain. This CDR3 region has 13 residues. Trimming removed 3 bases at V and 10 bases at J, with 15 bases between. From germline, CDR1 is SGHTA and CDR2 FQGNSA. This CDR3 is CASSFNSGPGAFF. CDR3 sequence (DNA): TGTGCCAGCAGCTTTAATTCGGGTCCCGGAGCTTTCTTT.

In its sample, this clone was seen a few times. V is TRBV28 and J is TRBJ1-2; a weak D match, TRBD1 (6 bases). Trimming shortened V by 3 bases and J by 12 bases, and 17 bases separated the two germline ends. In germline, CDR1 is MDHEN, CDR2 SYDVKM. The length of the CDR3 is 13 residues. The CDR3 DNA reads as TGTGCCAGCAGTTTGGGGCAGGGGATTATGAACACCTTC. Amino acid sequence: CASSLGQGIMNTF.

The gene calls are TRBV11-1 and TRBJ2-1; tentatively, D is TRBD2 (6 bases). V lost 4 bases and J 4 bases, leaving 26 bases between the germline ends. The CDR3 consists of 19 residues. Germline V gene data show CDR1 as SGHAT and CDR2 as FQDESV (reference sequence). DNA for the CDR3: TGTGCCAGCAGCTCCGGAATTCCTTCGGGACTGAGCTTTTACAATGAGCAGTTCTTC. Its translation is CASSSGIPSGLSFYNEQFF.

The rearrangement joins TRBV18 to TRBJ2-1, with D tentatively TRBD1 (6 bases). Between the trimmed V and J ends, which lost 6 bases and 8 bases, there was a span of 14 bases. There are 13 residues in the CDR3. Germline-derived CDR1 and CDR2 are KGHSH and LQKENI. CDR3 sequence: CASSTGLGDEQFF. CDR3 nucleotides: TGTGCCAGCTCCACAGGGTTGGGGGATGAGCAGTTCTTC.

The DNA of the CDR3 is TGTGCCAGCAGCAGAAGCCCTTCCTACGAGCAGTACTTC. Translating it yields CASSRSPSYEQYF. The J gene is TRBJ2-7, the V gene TRBV7-9, with unresolved D. The length of the CDR3 is 13 residues. Germline V gives CDR1 SEHNR, CDR2 FQNEAQ (reference sequence). Trimming removed 5 bases at V and 1 base at J, with 9 bases between.

CDR3 amino acids: CASSVGGGKEVSEQFF. The CDR3 coding sequence is TGTGCCAGCAGCGTAGGGGGCGGGAAGGAGGTTAGTGAGCAGTTCTTC. The chain links TRBV9 to TRBJ2-1; D possibly corresponds to TRBD2 (6 bases). The CDR3 contains 16 residues. Germline-derived CDR1 and CDR2 are SGDLS and YYNGEE. Trimming shortened V by 0 bases and J by 9 bases, and 19 bases separated the two germline ends.

The V and J genes are TRBV30 and TRBJ1-1; a weak D match, TRBD1 (5 bases). V dropped 3 bases and J dropped 6 bases, with 14 bases sitting between them. The CDR3 covers 13 residues. Per the germline V gene, CDR1 is GTSNPN and CDR2 is SVGIG (reference sequence). Here the CDR3 reads CAWRARGTPEAFF. The CDR3 region has the DNA TGTGCCTGGAGGGCTCGGGGGACGCCTGAAGCTTTCTTT. The full variable domain, rest sourced from reference TRBV30 and TRBJ1-1, is SQTIHQWPATLVQPVGSPLSLECTVEGTSNPNLYWYRQAAGRGLQLLFYSVGIGQISSEVPQNLSASRPQDRQFILSSKKLLLSDSGFYLCAWRARGTPEAFFGQGTRLTVV.

V gene TRBV2 combines with J gene TRBJ2-6; a possible D gene is TRBD1 (6 bases). Germline lookup yields CDR1 SNHLY and CDR2 FYNNEI. This CDR3 has 13 amino acids. Deletions cut 6 bases from V and 9 bases from J, with 12 bases between. The CDR3 here is CASRYRAINVLTF. CDR3 DNA sequence: TGTGCCAGCAGATACAGGGCGATCAACGTCCTGACTTTC.

The rearrangement uses TRBV6-5 and TRBJ2-1; possibly TRBD2 for D (6 bases). The V and J ends lost 4 bases and 0 bases respectively, with 7 bases between them. The CDR3 is 14 amino acids. Germline V gene lookup returns CDR1 MNHEY and CDR2 SVGAGI. The CDR3 nucleotides are TGTGCCAGCAGTTGGAGGGGCTCCTACAATGAGCAGTTCTTC. Residues: CASSWRGSYNEQFF.